This is a list of T cell receptor beta chains from one sample in a study of OX40 agonist ivuxolimab in advanced cancers. Here immunoSEQ multiplex PCR was the method, and the copy in TCRdb shows in-frame clones only, minus some. The profile shows 53,000 or so clones, about four fifths of them singletons. Sequences were derived from CD4+ or CD8+ T cells sorted from blood, sampled in a trial of the OX40 agonist ivuxolimab. The receptors were gathered from an adult with an advanced solid tumor such as melanoma, head and neck, liver or kidney cancer. The CDR3 runs from the conserved cysteine through the conserved F or W. The D gene is left open where the match is weak. Rows give clone size only sometimes, using once, few, many, or a class for an expanded clone.

v_gene	j_gene	d_gene	abundance	CDR3aa	CDR3nt
TRBV7-9	TRBJ1-1	.	.	CASSAITTEAFF	TGTGCCAGCAGCGCCATCACTACTGAAGCTTTCTTT
TRBV10-1	TRBJ1-1	.	.	CASSGWLGTEAFF	TGCGCCAGCAGTGGTTGGTTGGGGACTGAAGCTTTCTTT
TRBV5-1	TRBJ2-2	.	.	CASSLVSVGGADTGELFF	TGCGCCAGCAGCTTGGTTTCTGTGGGGGGCGCCGACACCGGGGAGCTGTTTTTT
TRBV19	TRBJ1-5	TRBD1	once	CASSVSGTGGEQPQHF	TGTGCCAGTAGTGTATCCGGGACAGGGGGCGAACAGCCCCAGCATTTT
TRBV6-5	TRBJ1-2	TRBD1	.	CASSYGTGSNGYTF	TGTGCCAGCAGTTACGGGACAGGGTCGAATGGCTACACCTTC
TRBV7-9	TRBJ1-1	.	.	CASSLYYGTRVNTEAFF	TGTGCCAGCAGCTTATATTACGGGACAAGAGTGAACACTGAAGCTTTCTTT
TRBV19	TRBJ1-1	.	.	CASRGQSGVTEAFF	TGTGCCAGTAGGGGGCAGAGCGGGGTGACTGAAGCTTTCTTT
TRBV11-1	TRBJ1-4	.	.	CASSLSTGADEKLFF	TGTGCCAGCAGCTTATCGACGGGGGCCGATGAAAAACTGTTTTTT
TRBV11-3	TRBJ2-2	TRBD1	.	CASSVDRGQVEYTGELFF	TGTGCCAGCAGCGTCGACAGGGGTCAGGTTGAGTACACCGGGGAGCTGTTTTTT
TRBV6-4	TRBJ2-7	.	.	CASSEIGVGGEQYF	TGTGCCAGCAGTGAAATTGGGGTGGGCGGCGAGCAGTACTTC
TRBV6-1	TRBJ1-2	.	.	CASSERTPRDYGYTF	TGTGCCAGCAGTGAAAGGACCCCGAGGGATTATGGCTACACCTTC
TRBV7-9	TRBJ1-2	TRBD1	once	CASSLEQGFGYTF	TGTGCCAGCAGCTTAGAACAGGGGTTCGGCTACACCTTC
TRBV15	TRBJ2-1	.	.	CATSADSYNEQFF	TGTGCCACCAGCGCCGACAGCTACAATGAGCAGTTCTTC
TRBV28	TRBJ1-2	TRBD1	.	CASSTLQTGDGYTF	TGTGCCAGCAGTACCTTACAGACAGGGGATGGCTACACCTTC
TRBV19	TRBJ1-6	.	.	CASSSRNSYNSPLHF	TGTGCCAGTAGTTCTCGGAACTCCTATAATTCACCCCTCCACTTT
TRBV5-5	TRBJ2-2	.	.	CASSRPLGYTGELFF	TGTGCCAGCAGCAGGCCTTTAGGATACACCGGGGAGCTGTTTTTT
TRBV10-3	TRBJ2-7	TRBD1	.	CAISEDRGSYEQYF	TGTGCCATCAGTGAAGACAGGGGTTCCTACGAGCAGTACTTC
TRBV7-2	TRBJ2-5	TRBD2	.	CASSLGQGLTSGITETQYF	TGTGCCAGCAGCCTCGGACAGGGCTTGACTAGCGGGATTACAGAGACCCAGTACTTC
TRBV7-9	TRBJ1-2	.	.	CASSLGSVTNYGYTF	TGTGCCAGCAGCCTAGGATCGGTTACTAACTATGGCTACACCTTC
TRBV28	TRBJ1-2	.	.	CASSPPKGSYAPRGYGYTF	TGTGCCAGCAGTCCTCCCAAAGGGAGTTATGCTCCTAGGGGCTATGGCTACACCTTC
TRBV19	TRBJ1-2	.	.	CASSIARLNYGYTF	TGTGCCAGTAGTATAGCTCGACTGAACTATGGCTACACCTTC
TRBV11-2	TRBJ1-1	.	.	CASRPGVYNTEAFF	TGTGCCAGCAGACCCGGGGTCTACAACACTGAAGCTTTCTTT
TRBV7-2	TRBJ2-1	.	.	CASSLAGTYNEQFF	TGTGCCAGCAGCTTAGCGGGGACATACAATGAGCAGTTCTTC
TRBV7-2	TRBJ2-7	TRBD2	few	CASSIRSAGGPDAQYF	TGTGCCAGCAGCATAAGATCAGCGGGAGGGCCTGACGCGCAGTACTTC
TRBV2	TRBJ1-2	.	medium-sized	CASSESRGGYTF	TGTGCCAGCAGTGAATCTCGGGGTGGCTACACCTTC
TRBV14	TRBJ2-1	.	.	CASSQGLGGGYNEQFF	TGTGCCAGCAGCCAAGGATTAGGGGGGGGCTACAATGAGCAGTTCTTC
TRBV29-1	TRBJ2-1	.	.	CSVGRDSYNEQFF	TGCAGCGTTGGGCGGGACTCCTACAATGAGCAGTTCTTC